The rows below give T cell receptor beta chains drawn from one sample of a study of neoadjuvant nivolumab and ipilimumab in lung cancer. The data were produced by immunoSEQ multiplex PCR, yet TCRdb's version contains in-frame clones alone and is incomplete. There are around 480 clones in the sample; 70% to 90% occur only once, and roughly an eighth lies in the top ten. The source material was tumor tissue, sampled before neoadjuvant nivolumab, alone or with ipilimumab. All receptors come from an adult with non-small cell lung cancer. Each CDR3 is given with its conserved first and last residue. A D gene is named only where the DNA matches it firmly. Clone sizes are given selectively: once, few, many, or a class where the clone is expanded.

j_gene,abundance,v_gene,d_gene,CDR3nt,CDR3aa
TRBJ1-2,NA,TRBV6-5,NA,TGTGCCAGCAGTTACCGGGGGGAGGGCTACACCTTC,CASSYRGEGYTF
TRBJ1-1,NA,TRBV29-1,NA,TGCAGCGCTGAGAGGGGGGCAAATGAAGCTTTCTTT,CSAERGANEAFF
TRBJ2-7,NA,TRBV27,TRBD2,TGTGCCAGCAGTTTATCGATCACTAGCGTACCCTACGAGCAGTACTTC,CASSLSITSVPYEQYF
TRBJ2-7,NA,TRBV4-1,NA,TGCGCCAGCAGGGGGGGCAACGAGCAGTACTTC,CASRGGNEQYF
TRBJ1-1,NA,TRBV11-3,NA,TGTACCAGCAGCTCACCCGGATGGGACAACTCGAACACTGAAGCTTTCTTT,CTSSSPGWDNSNTEAFF
TRBJ2-2,NA,TRBV28,TRBD2,TGTGCCAGCAGTTTTTCAGGGCGGGAGGTCCCCACCGGGGAGCTGTTTTTT,CASSFSGREVPTGELFF
TRBJ2-7,once,TRBV7-3,NA,TGTGCCAGCAGCTTAATTGCGGGCCTCGGGGAGCAGTACTTC,CASSLIAGLGEQYF
TRBJ1-2,NA,TRBV27,TRBD1,TGTGCCAGCATGGGACAGGACAACTATGGCTACACCTTC,CASMGQDNYGYTF
TRBJ1-2,NA,TRBV6-1,TRBD1,TGTGCCAGCAGGGGGGACAGATCGACCGGCTACACCTTC,CASRGDRSTGYTF
TRBJ2-5,NA,TRBV7-6,NA,TGTGCCAGCAGCTTAGCGGGTACGGACCAAGAGACCCAGTACTTC,CASSLAGTDQETQYF
TRBJ1-3,once,TRBV19,TRBD1,TGTGCCAGTAGAAGTGGGACAGGGGCGAACACCATATATTTT,CASRSGTGANTIYF
TRBJ1-2,NA,TRBV19,NA,TGTGCCAGTCGTGATACCCAGGGGTCCTATGGCTACACCTTC,CASRDTQGSYGYTF